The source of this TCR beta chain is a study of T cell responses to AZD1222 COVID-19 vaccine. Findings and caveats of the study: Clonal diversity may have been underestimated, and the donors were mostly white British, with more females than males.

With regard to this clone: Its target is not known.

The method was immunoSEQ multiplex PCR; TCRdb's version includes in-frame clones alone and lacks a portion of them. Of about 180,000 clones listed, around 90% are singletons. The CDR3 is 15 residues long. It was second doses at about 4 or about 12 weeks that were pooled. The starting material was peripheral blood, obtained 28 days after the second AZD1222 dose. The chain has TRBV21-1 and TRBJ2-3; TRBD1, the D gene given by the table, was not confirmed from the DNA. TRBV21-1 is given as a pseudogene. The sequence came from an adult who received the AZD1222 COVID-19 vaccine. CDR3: CASSTGTGGSDTQYF. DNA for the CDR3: TGTGCCAGCAGCACTGGGACAGGGGGTTCAGATACGCAGTATTTT.